A selection of T cell receptor beta chains follows, all from one sample in a study of T-cell reconstitution after alpha-beta-depleted transplantation in children. TCRdb independently ran MiXCR on the PCR reads; one entry per CDR3 protein. Of some 120,000 distinct CDR3 sequences in the sample, roughly 9.7% were seen once. The sample in question was PBMCs, mostly from graft donor cells, obtained 180 days after TCRalphabeta/CD19-depleted stem cell transplant. The origin of the receptors is a girl under three years old who had a stem cell transplant for combined immunodeficiency, so the T cells may come from the graft donor. The CDR3 runs from the conserved cysteine through the conserved F or W.

v_call	j_call	cdr3_aa
TRBV4-3	TRBJ2-6	CASSHPDSLSGANVLTF
TRBV7-3	TRBJ2-2	CASSRSLAGGPVTGELFF
TRBV12-3/TRBV12-4	TRBJ2-5	CASSLERRLNQETQYF
TRBV29-1	TRBJ1-5	CSVGQGEDYSNQPQHF
TRBV27	TRBJ1-2	CASSSVKGHGYTF
TRBV11-2	TRBJ2-1	CASSLAIAGRNEQFF
TRBV12-3/TRBV12-4	TRBJ2-2	CASSWVMNTGELFF
TRBV6-1	TRBJ1-3	CASRLHGGPRSGNTIYF
TRBV18	TRBJ2-7	CASSPDTGGPYEQYF
TRBV30	TRBJ1-1	CAWSPGKNTEAFF
TRBV10-3	TRBJ2-5	CAISDGSLVEKTQYF
TRBV27	TRBJ2-2	CASSRDSHTGELFF
TRBV5-1	TRBJ2-7	CASSLTASGSSSYEQYF
TRBV25-1	TRBJ2-2	CASRRQGYTGELFF
TRBV3-1	TRBJ2-1	CASSPRTDSYNEQFF
TRBV2	TRBJ2-2	CASSEGRFTGELFF
TRBV5-5	TRBJ2-7	CASSLAQLYEQYF
TRBV7-9	TRBJ2-7	CASSLPLTGSSYEQYF
TRBV25-1	TRBJ2-1	CASSYSSGRPSYNEQFF
TRBV20-1	TRBJ2-3	CSARWGDTQYF
TRBV20-1	TRBJ2-5	CSASDRGWETQYF
TRBV12-3/TRBV12-4	TRBJ2-1	CASKQGLAGYPSYNEQFF
TRBV29-1	TRBJ2-3	CSVAPGLAAIRNTQYF
TRBV4-3	TRBJ2-2	CASSALAGGPGELFF
TRBV7-6	TRBJ2-6	CASSPPGANVLTF
TRBV20-1	TRBJ2-3	CSAVQGRGTDTQYF
TRBV20-1	TRBJ2-3	CSALYTDTQYF
TRBV20-1	TRBJ2-2	CSARRSSPNTGELFF
TRBV19	TRBJ1-2	CASSIFGTGGPSNYGYTF
TRBV11-2	TRBJ2-1	CASSFVSGYNEQFF
TRBV7-6	TRBJ2-1	CASSSSTGLSYNEQFF
TRBV11-3	TRBJ1-5	CASSSGLYSNQPQHF
TRBV7-8	TRBJ1-1	CASSLARSWGARAFF
TRBV5-1	TRBJ2-7	CASSSGTGALYEQYF
TRBV29-1	TRBJ2-1	CSVSGTETYNEQFF
TRBV20-1	TRBJ2-7	CSGGKRGSSYEQYF
TRBV10-3	TRBJ2-3	CAISRQGSTDTQYF
TRBV5-6	TRBJ2-5	CASSSMTGTFKETQYF
TRBV25-1	TRBJ2-1	CASSESPGQGHNEQFF
TRBV12-3/TRBV12-4	TRBJ2-2	CASSLATTGRTGELFF
TRBV29-1	TRBJ2-7	CSVSRGGTYEQYF
TRBV27	TRBJ2-5	CASSFGRGETQYF
TRBV5-1	TRBJ2-3	CASSLGDRSSTDTQYF
TRBV5-1	TRBJ2-6	CASSWDSSGANVLTF
TRBV6-5	TRBJ1-6	CASSWLGSYNSPLHF
TRBV28	TRBJ2-7	CASSLWGGRGNEQYF
TRBV19	TRBJ2-7	CASSISRGTGFYEQYF
TRBV15	TRBJ2-7	CATSTGPPLGYEQYF
TRBV29-1	TRBJ2-3	CSGSPYGTDTQYF
TRBV10-3	TRBJ2-5	CAISGGRQSQETQYF
TRBV29-1	TRBJ2-7	CSVETGGAYEQYF
TRBV20-1	TRBJ2-3	CSARDRMGPPDTQYF
TRBV20-1	TRBJ2-4	CSARDGGTDIQYF
TRBV29-1	TRBJ1-1	CSVRTVNTEAFF